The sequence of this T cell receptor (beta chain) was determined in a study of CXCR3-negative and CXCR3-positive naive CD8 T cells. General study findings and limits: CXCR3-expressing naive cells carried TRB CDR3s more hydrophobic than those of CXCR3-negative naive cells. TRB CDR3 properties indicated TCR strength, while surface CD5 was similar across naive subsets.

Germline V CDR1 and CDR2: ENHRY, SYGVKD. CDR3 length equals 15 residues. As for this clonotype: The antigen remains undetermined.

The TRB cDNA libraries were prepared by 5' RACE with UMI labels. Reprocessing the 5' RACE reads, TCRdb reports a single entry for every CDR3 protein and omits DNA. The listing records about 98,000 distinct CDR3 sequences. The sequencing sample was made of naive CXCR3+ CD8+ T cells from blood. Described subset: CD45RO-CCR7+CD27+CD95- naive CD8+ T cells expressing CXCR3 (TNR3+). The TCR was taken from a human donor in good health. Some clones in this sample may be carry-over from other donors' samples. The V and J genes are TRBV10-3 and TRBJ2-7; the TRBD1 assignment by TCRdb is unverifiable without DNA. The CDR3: CAIRYNDRDVYEQYF.